This T cell receptor (beta chain) was sequenced in a study of cytomegalovirus exposure and HLA in healthy donors. Study information: Within an early data release were around 87 million unique TCRs drawn from HLA-typed donors. Study-wide results and caveats: A later analysis reportedly found that, within productive TCRs, an Asian-associated ancestry cluster had fewer N-insertions than the mean observed across the roughly 630 donors. The study flagged some 170 TCR beta chains as cytomegalovirus-associated.

The study ran its PCR with 60 Vbeta and 13 Jbeta primers. Here immunoSEQ multiplex PCR was the method, and the copy in TCRdb shows in-frame clones only, minus some. The data hold about 150,000 clones, with more than 75% observed a single time. Concerning this clone: The antigen is not known.

The source of this sequence is a man aged 25-45 years in good health and CMV-seronegative. Sequencing was carried out using PBMCs.

CDR3 loop: CASSSHRDRGGYTF. CDR3 in DNA: TGTGCCAGCAGTTCTCACCGGGACAGGGGAGGCTACACCTTC. The gene calls are TRBV27 and TRBJ1-2; 10 bases match TRBD1. The junction had 7 bases not matched to a gene; V was cut back by 4 bases and J by 8 bases. The CDR3 runs to 14 residues. Germline CDR1 is MNHEY and CDR2 is SMNVEV (reference sequence).